This T cell receptor beta chain comes out of a study of cytomegalovirus exposure and HLA in healthy donors. Only a few counts were recorded for this clone. Antigen unknown. The CDR3 extends over 15 amino acids. Germline V gene lookup returns CDR1 SGHAT and CDR2 FQNNGV. V shed 4 bases, J shed 1 base, and the junction held 6 bases outside the gene matches. The PCR made use of 60 Vbeta and 13 Jbeta primers. Only in-frame clones appear in the TCRdb table, and some are missing; sequencing was by immunoSEQ multiplex PCR. The table shows some 180,000 clones, with roughly a tenth occurring only once. The study's findings and limits: The study listed 150 to 200 cytomegalovirus-associated TCR beta chains. Presence/absence analyses assumed roughly uniform sequencing depth across donors, which may not hold. Further analysis was carried out later, and it showed several of the most significant clusters appearing linked to common viral pathogens. It was reported that TCR beta sequences correctly inferred the HLA-A and HLA-B alleles for most subjects.

The chain combines TRBV11-2 with TRBJ1-2; 7 bases map to TRBD1. The material sequenced was PBMCs. The TCR sequence derives from a woman in her thirties in good health and CMV-seropositive. The CDR3 DNA follows: TGTGCCAGCAGCTCCACAGGGGCGATTAACTATGGCTACACCTTC. Translating it yields CASSSTGAINYGYTF.